This T cell receptor beta chain was identified in a study of beta chain features in type 1 diabetes. With 2 bases removed from V and 6 bases from J, the gap between germline ends came to 17 bases. The CDR3 spans 16 residues. Germline loops: CDR1 SEHNR, CDR2 FQNEAQ (reference sequence). This clone was recorded a few times. Its matching antigen is unknown. Study-level points and caveats: Whether HLA type influences TCRB rearrangement remained unresolved here. In all four CD4+ subsets, TCRB CDR3 length was significantly, moderately reduced in type 1 diabetes.

Expressed TCRB transcripts were sequenced, since all the RNA that had been isolated was reverse transcribed. This table comes from immunoSEQ multiplex PCR, and its TCRdb copy is limited to in-frame clones, with some not included. The sample has 600,000 or so clones, about 14% seen once. Sequencing was done on a sample of naive CD4+ T cells from blood. This clonotype originated in a young man with type 1 diabetes. V and J are TRBV7-9 and TRBJ2-1; no clear D gene. The CDR3 loop is CASSLYQILLTNEQFF. The CDR3 nucleotides are TGTGCCAGCAGCTTATACCAAATCCTACTTACCAATGAGCAGTTCTTC.